This entry concerns a single T cell receptor beta chain. V shed 5 bases and J shed 6 bases, with 17 bases lying between them. The CDR3 consists of 14 residues. The V gene's germline CDR1 is SGHTA and CDR2 FQGTGA. The data are from a study of regulatory T cells in long-lasting Graves disease. As for time point: newly diagnosed GD, antithyroid drugs for less than 3 months. After RNA was extracted from PBMCs, the TCR library was made from it. Library construction for TCR beta used iRepertoire HTBI primers and Arm-PCR of CDR3 regions. TCRdb ran MiXCR on the multiplex PCR reads and lists one entry per CDR3 protein. Of fewer than 650,000 distinct CDR3 sequences detected, around 15% appear once; the ten largest clones hold more than 10%. These same records also appear under a second study, on T cells in Graves' hyperthyroidism and ophthalmopathy.

This material consisted of peripheral blood mononuclear cells (PBMCs), taken at new diagnosis, from a patient treated with antithyroid drugs. The chain joins TRBV7-3 to TRBJ2-7; D possibly matches TRBD1 or TRBD2 (7 bases each). This clonotype originated in a man between 18 and 29 years old with Graves disease. This CDR3 reads CASSPSGGGGEQYF. In DNA form, the CDR3 reads TGTGCCAGCAGCCCATCAGGGGGAGGGGGCGAGCAGTACTTC.